The 11 T cell receptor beta chains below come from one sample, sequenced in a study of blood T cell repertoires in COVID-19. Measured with immunoSEQ multiplex PCR; TCRdb has only the in-frame clones, and not every one. The table records 100,000 to 150,000 clones, about 70% of them present only once. The sample consisted of peripheral blood. The origin of the receptors is a man in his sixties with acute or convalescent COVID-19.

The V gene is TRBV10-3, the J gene TRBJ2-3; the D gene is possibly TRBD2 (6 bases). This CDR3 spans 15 amino acids. Germline CDR1 reads ENHRY; CDR2 reads SYGVKD. Trimming cost V 4 bases and J 2 bases, with 13 bases left between them. The DNA of the CDR3 is TGTGCCATCAGTGGCGGGGCGGTTAACACAGATACGCAGTATTTT. This codes for CAISGGAVNTDTQYF.

J is TRBJ2-5 and V is TRBV18; 7 bases are a match to TRBD1. The CDR3 spans 15 residues. Germline loops: CDR1 KGHSH, CDR2 LQKENI. V shed 3 bases and J 6 bases; nucleotides not matched to a gene: 10. CDR3 protein: CASSPEGAMKKTQYF. In nucleotides, the CDR3 is TGTGCCAGCTCACCCGAGGGGGCGATGAAAAAGACCCAGTACTTC.

The CDR3 DNA follows: TGTGCCAGCAGTGCCTTGGAGGGCGCCGTAGCGGAGACCCAGTACTTC. It translates to CASSALEGAVAETQYF. The chain has TRBV25-1 and TRBJ2-5; D possibly corresponds to TRBD2 (6 bases). Per germline, CDR1 MGHDK and CDR2 SYGVNS. Trimming took off 4 bases at V and 5 bases at J, with 20 bases between the two ends. The CDR3 is made up of 16 amino acids.

This clone was counted between two and nine times. The genes are TRBV18 and TRBJ1-4; 7 positions match TRBD1. CDR3 length: 15 residues. Trimming took 4 bases from V and 8 from J; bases not matched to a gene: 10. Germline CDR1 is KGHSH and CDR2 is LQKENI. The CDR3 bases are TGTGCCAGCTCACGCACAGGGGTATCGGGCGAAAAACTGTTTTTT. Its translation is CASSRTGVSGEKLFF.

The V and J genes are TRBV30 and TRBJ2-5; 9 bases are a match to TRBD1. The J segment lost 5 bases and the V segment lost 7 bases, leaving 5 bases of the junction unmatched. From germline, CDR1 is GTSNPN and CDR2 SVGIG (reference sequence). This CDR3 is built from 12 residues. The DNA for the CDR3 is TGTGCCTTCACAGGGGGCGGGGAGACCCAGTACTTC. Residues: CAFTGGGETQYF.

The J gene is TRBJ1-2, the V gene TRBV25-1; D is unresolved. The CDR3 runs to 14 residues. V was shortened by 4 bases and J by 2 bases, with 11 bases between the two germline ends. Germline values: CDR1 MGHDK, CDR2 SYGVNS. Here the CDR3 reads CASSAGSENYGYTF. The CDR3 DNA is TGTGCCAGCAGTGCCGGCAGCGAGAACTATGGCTACACCTTC.

The rearrangement joins TRBV5-6 to TRBJ1-3; the D gene is possibly TRBD1 (5 bases). The germline V and J ends were trimmed by 0 bases and 3 bases, with 13 bases remaining between them. The CDR3 extends over 16 amino acids. Germline CDR1 SGHDT, CDR2 YYEEEE. The CDR3 loop is CASSLERQQFGNTIYF. DNA for the CDR3: TGTGCCAGCAGCTTGGAGCGACAGCAATTTGGAAACACCATATATTTT.

Many counts were recorded for this clone. The DNA of the CDR3 is TGTGCCAGCAGTGGGAGGATGGGGAGCTCCTACAATGAGCAGTTCTTC. Amino acid sequence: CASSGRMGSSYNEQFF. J is TRBJ2-1 and V is TRBV6-1; a weak D match, TRBD2 (5 bases). In germline, CDR1 is MNHNS, CDR2 SASEGT. Trimming removed 4 bases from V and 0 bases from J, with 13 bases in between. The CDR3 totals 16 residues.

The CDR3 bases are TGTGCCAGCTCAGACAGACATAATTCACCCCTCCACTTT. Its protein product is CASSDRHNSPLHF. J is TRBJ1-6 and V is TRBV25-1; tentatively, D is TRBD1 (5 bases). Germline V CDR1 and CDR2: MGHDK, SYGVNS. This CDR3 spans 13 amino acids. Deletions cut 8 bases from V and 5 bases from J, with 10 bases between. Combining the CDR3 with reference TRBV25-1 and TRBJ1-6 gives the whole variable domain EADIYQTPRYLVIGTGKKITLECSQTMGHDKMYWYQQDPGMELHLIHYSYGVNSTEKGDLSSESTVSRIRTEHFPLTLESARPSHTSQYLCASSDRHNSPLHFGNGTRLTVT.

This chain links TRBV24-1 with TRBJ1-6; D is perhaps TRBD1 (5 bases). With 6 bases removed from V and 10 bases from J, the gap between germline ends came to 18 bases. The CDR3 has 15 residues. Germline lookup yields CDR1 KGHDR and CDR2 SFDVKD. Here the CDR3 reads CATSIDPSRGSPLHF. The CDR3 coding sequence is TGTGCCACCAGTATCGACCCTTCCCGGGGGTCACCCCTCCACTTT.

The CDR3 DNA follows: TGTGCCAGTAGTCGTGTTTGGGGAGGGAGCGGGCTCTACAATGAGCAGTTCTTC. Translating it yields CASSRVWGGSGLYNEQFF. The chain joins TRBV19 to TRBJ2-1; TRBD2 matches 7 bases. From germline, CDR1 is LNHDA and CDR2 SQIVND (reference sequence). The CDR3 totals 18 residues. The ends lost 5 bases at V and 3 bases at J; junction bases unmatched: 16.